The entry below describes one T cell receptor beta chain. The time point: pre-treatment sample, taken before nivolumab and TIL therapy. Pleural nodules or supraclavicular lymph nodes made up most of the excised metastases sampled. The immunoSEQ assay was v3. Assay used: immunoSEQ multiplex PCR; TCRdb lists only in-frame clones, some missing. The profile shows approximately 5,000 clones, 64% of them singletons. This sample is drawn from a study of TIL therapy for anti-PD-1-resistant metastatic lung cancer. Study in general: Patients had a median age of approximately 50 years (range about 38-85). By whole-exome sequencing, median non-synonymous tumor mutation burden was more than 1.2 mutations per megabase.

The CDR3 totals 12 residues. Germline CDR1 and CDR2: SGHRS and YFSETQ. V dropped 4 bases and J dropped 8 bases, with 12 bases sitting between them. This receptor was taken from a man between 65 and 80 years old with non-small cell lung cancer. V gene TRBV5-1 combines with J gene TRBJ1-2, with unresolved D. The sample in question was tumor tissue, obtained at baseline. CDR3: CASSNPGGGYTF. CDR3 DNA sequence: TGCGCCAGCAGCAACCCGGGAGGAGGCTACACCTTC.